These T cell receptor beta chains were read from a single sample in a study of CD8 T cells in ankylosing spondylitis. TCRdb re-called the 5' RACE reads through MiXCR, storing one row per CDR3 protein. The table includes roughly 700,000 distinct CDR3 sequences, roughly 20% detected once. The sample was blood, either unsorted or a sorted T cell fraction (not recorded which). These receptors came from a male donor with ankylosing spondylitis. Both conserved end residues are part of each CDR3. The D gene is left open where the match is weak. Size is omitted from some rows. Given values are once, few, many or a class for expanded clones.

TGTGCCACCAGACTAGCCCCCGACACCGGGGAGCTGTTTTTT | CATRLAPDTGELFF | TRBV6-1 | few | TRBD2 | TRBJ2-2
TGTGCCAGCACTAACCCCGGACCCACCACGGGGAATGAGCAGTTCTTC | CASTNPGPTTGNEQFF | TRBV7-9 | . | . | TRBJ2-1
TGTGCCAGCAGTTTAAGTGATCGGTTGAATGGCTACACCTTC | CASSLSDRLNGYTF | TRBV28 | . | . | TRBJ1-2
TGCGCCAGCAGCTTATCCCGGGCGCCAATTCCTAATAGCAATCAGCCCCAGCATTTT | CASSLSRAPIPNSNQPQHF | TRBV5-1 | . | . | TRBJ1-5
TGTGCCAGCAGACCACAGGGGGCCGGCGCTGGCTACACCTTC | CASRPQGAGAGYTF | TRBV12-3/TRBV12-4 | many | TRBD1 | TRBJ1-2
TGCAGTGCAACCCGGAGGGGTTGGAATGAGCAGTTCTTC | CSATRRGWNEQFF | TRBV20-1 | . | . | TRBJ2-1
TGTGCCACCAGCAAATACTTAAGGGGAGACTATGGCTACACCTTC | CATSKYLRGDYGYTF | TRBV15 | many | . | TRBJ1-2
TGCGCCAGCAGCTACCTACTGGGACAGGAGGGTGTCCTGGGGGGCTACACCTTC | CASSYLLGQEGVLGGYTF | TRBV5-1 | few | TRBD1 | TRBJ1-2
TGTGCCAGCAGTGAAGACTTACAGGGGAGGACTGAAGCTTTCTTT | CASSEDLQGRTEAFF | TRBV2 | many | TRBD1 | TRBJ1-1
TGCAGTGCTAGAAGTCCCCAATCCCACGAGCAGTACTTC | CSARSPQSHEQYF | TRBV20-1 | few | . | TRBJ2-7
TGTGCCAGCAGTGACGGGGCCTTCTATGGCTACACCTTC | CASSDGAFYGYTF | TRBV6-1 | once | . | TRBJ1-2
TGTGCCAGCAGCTTAAGTGAGGCCCGCCGGGAGCAGTACTTC | CASSLSEARREQYF | TRBV13 | once | . | TRBJ2-7
TGCGCCAGCAGCCGGGGGGGGCTTTGGTACGACGAGCAGTACTTC | CASSRGGLWYDEQYF | TRBV5-1 | few | TRBD2 | TRBJ2-7